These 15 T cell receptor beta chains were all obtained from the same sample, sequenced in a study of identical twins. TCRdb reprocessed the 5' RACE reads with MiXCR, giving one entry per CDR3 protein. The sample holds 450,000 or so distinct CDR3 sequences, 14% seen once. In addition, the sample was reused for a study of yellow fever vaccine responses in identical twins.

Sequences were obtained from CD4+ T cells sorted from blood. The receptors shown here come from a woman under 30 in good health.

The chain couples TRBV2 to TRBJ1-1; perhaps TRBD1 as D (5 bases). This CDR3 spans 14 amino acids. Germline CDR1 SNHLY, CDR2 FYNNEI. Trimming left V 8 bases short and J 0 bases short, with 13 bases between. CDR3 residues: CASAGEDMNTEAFF. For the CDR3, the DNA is TGTGCCAGCGCCGGAGAGGACATGAACACTGAAGCTTTCTTT.

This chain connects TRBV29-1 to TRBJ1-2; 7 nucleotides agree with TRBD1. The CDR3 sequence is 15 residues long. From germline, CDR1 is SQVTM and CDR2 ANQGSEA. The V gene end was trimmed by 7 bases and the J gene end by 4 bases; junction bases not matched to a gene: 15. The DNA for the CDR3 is TGCAGCGCATTAGACAGGGTGCGAAAAGGCTATGGCTACACCTTC. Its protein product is CSALDRVRKGYGYTF.

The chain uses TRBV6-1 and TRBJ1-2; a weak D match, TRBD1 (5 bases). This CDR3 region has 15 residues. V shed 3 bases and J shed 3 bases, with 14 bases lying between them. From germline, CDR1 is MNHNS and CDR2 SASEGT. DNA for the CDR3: TGTGCCAGCAGTGAGGGGACGGGGAGGTACTATGGCTACACCTTC. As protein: CASSEGTGRYYGYTF.

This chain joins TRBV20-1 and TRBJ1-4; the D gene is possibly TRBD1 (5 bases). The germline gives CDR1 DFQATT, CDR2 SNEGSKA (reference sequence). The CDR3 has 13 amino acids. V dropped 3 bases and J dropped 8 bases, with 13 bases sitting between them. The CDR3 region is CSASPGGVEKLFF. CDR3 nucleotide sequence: TGCAGTGCTAGTCCCGGGGGAGTCGAAAAACTGTTTTTT.

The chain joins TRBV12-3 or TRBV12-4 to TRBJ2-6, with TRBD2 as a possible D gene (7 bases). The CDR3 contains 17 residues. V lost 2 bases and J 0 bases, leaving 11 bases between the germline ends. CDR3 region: CASSLRGGGSGANVLTF. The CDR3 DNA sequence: TGTGCCAGCAGTTTAAGGGGGGGGGGCTCTGGGGCCAACGTCCTGACTTTC.

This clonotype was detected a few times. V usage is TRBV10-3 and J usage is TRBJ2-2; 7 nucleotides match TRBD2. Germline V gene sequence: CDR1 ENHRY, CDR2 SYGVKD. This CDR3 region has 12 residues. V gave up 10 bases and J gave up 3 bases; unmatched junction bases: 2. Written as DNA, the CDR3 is TGTGCCACTGGGGGGGACACCGGGGAGCTGTTTTTT. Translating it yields CATGGDTGELFF.

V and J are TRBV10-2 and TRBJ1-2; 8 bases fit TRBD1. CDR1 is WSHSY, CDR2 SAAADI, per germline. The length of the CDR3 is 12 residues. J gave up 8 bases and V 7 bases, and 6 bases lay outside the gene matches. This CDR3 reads CASNQGAEGYTF. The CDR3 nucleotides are TGCGCCAGCAACCAGGGGGCTGAGGGCTACACCTTC.

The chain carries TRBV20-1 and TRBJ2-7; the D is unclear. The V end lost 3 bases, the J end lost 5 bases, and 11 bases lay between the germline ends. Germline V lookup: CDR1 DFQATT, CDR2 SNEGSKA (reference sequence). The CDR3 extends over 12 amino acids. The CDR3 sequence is CSARDVGDEQYF. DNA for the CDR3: TGCAGTGCTAGGGATGTGGGTGACGAGCAGTACTTC.

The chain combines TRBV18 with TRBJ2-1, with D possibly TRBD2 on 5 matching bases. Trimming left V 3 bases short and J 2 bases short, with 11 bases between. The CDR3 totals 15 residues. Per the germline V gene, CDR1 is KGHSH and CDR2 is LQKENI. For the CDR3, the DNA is TGTGCCAGCTCACCGCGGCAGACTACCTACAATGAGCAGTTCTTC. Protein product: CASSPRQTTYNEQFF.

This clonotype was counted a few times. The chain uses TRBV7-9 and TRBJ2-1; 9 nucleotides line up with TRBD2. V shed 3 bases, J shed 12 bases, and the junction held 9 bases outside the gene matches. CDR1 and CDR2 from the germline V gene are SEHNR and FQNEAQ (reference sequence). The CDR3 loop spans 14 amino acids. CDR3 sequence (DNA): TGTGCCAGCAGCTTTGGGGGTAGCGGGAGTCGGCAGTTCTTC. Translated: CASSFGGSGSRQFF.

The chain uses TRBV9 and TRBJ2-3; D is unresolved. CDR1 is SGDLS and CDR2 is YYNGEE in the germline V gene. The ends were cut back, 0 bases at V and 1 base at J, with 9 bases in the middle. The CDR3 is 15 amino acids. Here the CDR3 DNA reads TGTGCCAGCAGCGTAGAAAGTGTCGGCACAGATACGCAGTATTTT. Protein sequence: CASSVESVGTDTQYF.

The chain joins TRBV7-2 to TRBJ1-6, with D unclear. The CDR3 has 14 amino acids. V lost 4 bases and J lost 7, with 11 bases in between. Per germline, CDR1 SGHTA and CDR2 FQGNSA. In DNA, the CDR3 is TGTGCCAGCAGCTCCGCCCCCGGGAATTCACCCCTCCACTTT. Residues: CASSSAPGNSPLHF.

The CDR3 sequence is CASSMPSTPTDTQYF. The CDR3 DNA reads as TGTGCCAGCAGTATGCCTAGTACCCCCACAGATACGCAGTATTTT. The chain combines TRBV28 with TRBJ2-3; no reliable D call. Germline V gene sequence: CDR1 MDHEN, CDR2 SYDVKM. This CDR3 is built from 15 residues. Trimming left V 5 bases short and J 2 bases short, with 14 bases between. Based on the CDR3 plus reference TRBV28 and TRBJ2-3, the full variable domain is DVKVTQSSRYLVKRTGEKVFLECVQDMDHENMFWYRQDPGLGLRLIYFSYDVKMKEKGDIPEGYSVSREKKERFSLILESASTNQTSMYLCASSMPSTPTDTQYFGPGTRLTVL.

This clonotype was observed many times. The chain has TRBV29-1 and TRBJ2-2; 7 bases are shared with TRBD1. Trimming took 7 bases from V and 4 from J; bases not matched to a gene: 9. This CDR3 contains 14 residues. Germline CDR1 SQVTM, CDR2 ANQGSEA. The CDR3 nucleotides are TGCAGCGCTGCGACAGGGTTGGGCACCGGGGAGCTGTTTTTT. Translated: CSAATGLGTGELFF.

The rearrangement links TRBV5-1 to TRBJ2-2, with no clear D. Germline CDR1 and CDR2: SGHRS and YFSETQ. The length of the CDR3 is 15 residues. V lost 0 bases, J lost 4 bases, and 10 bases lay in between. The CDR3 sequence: CASSLALGGTGELFF. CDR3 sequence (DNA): TGCGCCAGCAGCTTGGCGCTGGGTGGCACCGGGGAGCTGTTTTTT.